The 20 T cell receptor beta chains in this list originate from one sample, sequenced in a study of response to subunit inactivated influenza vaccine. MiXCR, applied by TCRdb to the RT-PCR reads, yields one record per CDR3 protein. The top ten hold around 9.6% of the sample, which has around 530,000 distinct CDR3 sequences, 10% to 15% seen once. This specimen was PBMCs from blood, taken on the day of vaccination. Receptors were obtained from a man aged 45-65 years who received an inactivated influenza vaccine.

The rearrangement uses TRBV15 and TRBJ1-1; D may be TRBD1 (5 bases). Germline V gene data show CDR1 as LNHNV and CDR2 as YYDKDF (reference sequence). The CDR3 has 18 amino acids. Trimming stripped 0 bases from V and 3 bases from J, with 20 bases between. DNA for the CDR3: TGTGCCACCAGCAGAGATGTGGGACGGATCGCAATAGACACTGAAGCTTTCTTT. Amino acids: CATSRDVGRIAIDTEAFF.

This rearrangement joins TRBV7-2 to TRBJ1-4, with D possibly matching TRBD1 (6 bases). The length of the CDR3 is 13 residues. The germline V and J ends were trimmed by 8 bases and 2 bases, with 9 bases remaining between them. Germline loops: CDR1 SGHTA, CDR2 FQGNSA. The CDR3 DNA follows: TGTGCCAGCCGGAGGGGGACTAATGAAAAACTGTTTTTT. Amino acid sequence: CASRRGTNEKLFF. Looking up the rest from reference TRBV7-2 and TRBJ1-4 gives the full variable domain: GAGVSQSPSNKVTEKGKDVELRCDPISGHTALYWYRQSLGQGLEFLIYFQGNSAPDKSGLPSDRFSAERTGGSVSTLTIQRTQQEDSAVYLCASRRGTNEKLFFGSGTQLSVL.

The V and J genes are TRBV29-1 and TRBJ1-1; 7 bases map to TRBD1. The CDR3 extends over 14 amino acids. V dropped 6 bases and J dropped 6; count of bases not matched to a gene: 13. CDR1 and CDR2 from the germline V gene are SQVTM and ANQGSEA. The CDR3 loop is CSVARGQFLSEAFF. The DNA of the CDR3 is TGCAGCGTCGCTCGGGGACAGTTCTTATCTGAAGCTTTCTTT.

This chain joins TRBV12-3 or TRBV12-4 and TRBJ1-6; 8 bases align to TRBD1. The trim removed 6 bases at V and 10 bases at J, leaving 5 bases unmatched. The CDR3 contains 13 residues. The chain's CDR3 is CASSRQGRSPLHF. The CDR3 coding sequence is TGTGCCAGCAGCCGACAGGGGCGATCACCCCTCCACTTT.

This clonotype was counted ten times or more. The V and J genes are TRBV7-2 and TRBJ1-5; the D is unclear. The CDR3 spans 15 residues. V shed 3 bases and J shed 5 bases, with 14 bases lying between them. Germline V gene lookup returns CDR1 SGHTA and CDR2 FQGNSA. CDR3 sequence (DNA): TGTGCCAGCAGCTTGTTAGCGGGAAGAGATCAGCCCCAGCATTTT. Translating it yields CASSLLAGRDQPQHF.

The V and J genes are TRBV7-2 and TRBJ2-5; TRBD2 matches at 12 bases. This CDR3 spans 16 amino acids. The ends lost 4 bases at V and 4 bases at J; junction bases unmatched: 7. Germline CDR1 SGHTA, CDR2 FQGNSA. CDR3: CASSSLGLAGRETQYF. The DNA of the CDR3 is TGTGCCAGCAGCTCCCTAGGACTAGCGGGGCGAGAGACCCAGTACTTC.

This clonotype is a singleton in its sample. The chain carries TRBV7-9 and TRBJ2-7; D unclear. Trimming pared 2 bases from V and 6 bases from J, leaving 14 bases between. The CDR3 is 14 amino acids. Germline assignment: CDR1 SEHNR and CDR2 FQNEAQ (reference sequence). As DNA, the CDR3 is TGTGCCAGCAGCTTAAATACAGCCTGGGCCGAGCAGTACTTC. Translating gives CASSLNTAWAEQYF.

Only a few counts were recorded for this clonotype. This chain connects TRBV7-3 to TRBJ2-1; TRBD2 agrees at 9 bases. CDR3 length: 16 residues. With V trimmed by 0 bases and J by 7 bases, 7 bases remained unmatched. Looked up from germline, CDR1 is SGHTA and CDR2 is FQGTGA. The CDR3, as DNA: TGTGCCAGCAGCTTAACCGGGGCGGGAGGGTTAAATGAGCAGTTCTTC. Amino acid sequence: CASSLTGAGGLNEQFF.

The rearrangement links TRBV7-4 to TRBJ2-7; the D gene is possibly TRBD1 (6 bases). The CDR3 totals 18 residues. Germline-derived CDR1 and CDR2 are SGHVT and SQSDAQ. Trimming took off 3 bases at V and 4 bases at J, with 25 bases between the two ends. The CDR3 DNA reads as TGTGCCAGCAGCTTCTTCTTCCCTGGGGGCCCACCCCTTTACGAGCAGTACTTC. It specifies CASSFFFPGGPPLYEQYF.

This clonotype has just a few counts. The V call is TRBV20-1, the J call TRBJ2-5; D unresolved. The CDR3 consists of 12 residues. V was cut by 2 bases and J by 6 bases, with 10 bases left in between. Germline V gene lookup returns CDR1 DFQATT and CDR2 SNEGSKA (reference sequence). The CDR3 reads CSARRGEKTQYF. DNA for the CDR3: TGCAGTGCTAGACGAGGCGAGAAGACCCAGTACTTC.

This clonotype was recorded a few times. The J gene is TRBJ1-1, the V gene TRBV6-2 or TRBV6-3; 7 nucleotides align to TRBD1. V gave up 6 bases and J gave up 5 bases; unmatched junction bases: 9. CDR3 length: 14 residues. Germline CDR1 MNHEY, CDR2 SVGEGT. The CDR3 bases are TGTGCCAGCAGGTTAACAGGGGTAGGAACTGAAGCTTTCTTT. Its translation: CASRLTGVGTEAFF.

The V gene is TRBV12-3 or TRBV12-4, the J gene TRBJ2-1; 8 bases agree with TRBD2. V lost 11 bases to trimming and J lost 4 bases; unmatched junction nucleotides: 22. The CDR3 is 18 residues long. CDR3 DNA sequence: TGTGCCTTCACCTCTCTCAGAGAAGCGGGAGCCCCATACAATGAGCAGTTCTTC. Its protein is CAFTSLREAGAPYNEQFF.

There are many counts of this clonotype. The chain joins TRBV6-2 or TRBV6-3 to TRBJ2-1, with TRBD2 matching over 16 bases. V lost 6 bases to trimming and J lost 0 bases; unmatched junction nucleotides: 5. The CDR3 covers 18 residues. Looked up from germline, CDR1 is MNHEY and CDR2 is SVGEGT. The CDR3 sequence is CASSPGLAGGSSYNEQFF. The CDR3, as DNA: TGTGCCAGCAGCCCGGGACTAGCGGGGGGGAGCTCCTACAATGAGCAGTTCTTC.

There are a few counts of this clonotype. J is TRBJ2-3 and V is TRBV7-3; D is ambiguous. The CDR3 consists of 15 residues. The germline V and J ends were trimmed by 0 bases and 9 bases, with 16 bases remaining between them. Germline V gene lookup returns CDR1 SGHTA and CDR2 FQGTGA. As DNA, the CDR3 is TGTGCCAGCAGCTTAACCCCGGGTTCTTTGAAAACGCAGTATTTT. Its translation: CASSLTPGSLKTQYF. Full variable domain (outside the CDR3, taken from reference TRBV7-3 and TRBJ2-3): GAGVSQTPSNKVTEKGKYVELRCDPISGHTALYWYRQSLGQGPEFLIYFQGTGAADDSGLPNDRFFAVRPEGSVSTLKIQRTERGDSAVYLCASSLTPGSLKTQYFGPGTRLTVL.

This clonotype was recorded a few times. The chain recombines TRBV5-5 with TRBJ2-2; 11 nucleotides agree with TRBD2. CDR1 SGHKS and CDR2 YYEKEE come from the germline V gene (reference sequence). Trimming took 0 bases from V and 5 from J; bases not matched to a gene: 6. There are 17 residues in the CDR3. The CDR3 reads CASSLAPSGGPTGELFF. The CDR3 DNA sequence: TGTGCCAGCAGCTTGGCCCCTAGCGGGGGGCCGACCGGGGAGCTGTTTTTT.

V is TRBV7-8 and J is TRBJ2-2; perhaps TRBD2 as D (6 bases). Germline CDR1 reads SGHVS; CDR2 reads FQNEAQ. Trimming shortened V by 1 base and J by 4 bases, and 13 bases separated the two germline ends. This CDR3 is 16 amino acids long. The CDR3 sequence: CASSLGTRGITGELFF. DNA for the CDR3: TGTGCCAGCAGCTTAGGGACCCGGGGGATCACCGGGGAGCTGTTTTTT.

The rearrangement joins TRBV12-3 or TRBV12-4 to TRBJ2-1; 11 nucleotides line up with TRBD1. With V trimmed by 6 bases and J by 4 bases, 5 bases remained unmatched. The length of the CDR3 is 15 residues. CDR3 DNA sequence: TGTGCCAGCAGATCCGGGACAGGGGGTTACAATGAGCAGTTCTTC. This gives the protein CASRSGTGGYNEQFF.

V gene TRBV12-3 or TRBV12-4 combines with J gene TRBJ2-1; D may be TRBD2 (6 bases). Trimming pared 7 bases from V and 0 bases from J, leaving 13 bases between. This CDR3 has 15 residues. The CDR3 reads CASTTTRSSYNEQFF. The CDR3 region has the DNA TGTGCCAGCACCACGACTAGGAGCTCCTACAATGAGCAGTTCTTC.

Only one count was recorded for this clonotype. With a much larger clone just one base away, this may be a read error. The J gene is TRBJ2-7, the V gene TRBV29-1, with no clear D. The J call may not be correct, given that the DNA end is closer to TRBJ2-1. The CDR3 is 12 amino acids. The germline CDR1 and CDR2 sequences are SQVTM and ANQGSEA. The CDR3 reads CSVGEISYEQFF. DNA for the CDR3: TGCAGCGTTGGAGAAATTAGCTACGAGCAGTTCTTC.

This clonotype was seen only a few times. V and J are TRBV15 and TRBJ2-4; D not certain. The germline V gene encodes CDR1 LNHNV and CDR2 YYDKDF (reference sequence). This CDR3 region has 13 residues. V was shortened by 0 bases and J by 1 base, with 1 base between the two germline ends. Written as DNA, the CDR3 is TGTGCCACCAGCAGAGAGGCCAAAAACATTCAGTACTTC. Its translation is CATSREAKNIQYF.